The clone carrying this TCR beta chain was picked up many times. Its antigen is undetermined. Both groups were predominantly of Caucasian heritage. This specimen comes from a study of T cell clonality in common variable immunodeficiency. The study, taken as a whole, reports: Compared with controls, CVID subjects had fewer shared TCRbeta clones.

Assay: immunoSEQ multiplex PCR; the TCRdb copy retains only in-frame clones and omits some. Observed in the sample are about 34,000 clones, none of them singletons. The sequencing sample was made of peripheral blood mononuclear cells. The sequence came from a person aged 18 to 70 in good health.

The CDR3 bases that were read are TGTGCCAGTAGTATTGAGGGTCGCGGC. This sequence encodes CASSIEGRG. The CDR3 in its entirety is CASSIEGRGYTF. The V and J genes are TRBV19 and TRBJ1-2; D gene uncertain. The CDR3 end lies 3 residues beyond the end of the read and is filled in from the germline J gene. Germline CDR1 and CDR2: LNHDA and SQIVND (reference sequence). This CDR3 is 12 amino acids long. The full variable domain, its missing parts supplied by reference TRBV19 and TRBJ1-2, is DGGITQSPKYLFRKEGQNVTLSCEQNLNHDAMYWYRQDPGQGLRLIYYSQIVNDFQKGDIAEGYSVSREKKESFPLTVTSAQKNPTAFYLCASSIEGRGYTFGSGTRLTVV.